The sequence of this T cell receptor (beta chain) was determined in a study of T cell repertoires in cytomegalovirus infection. General study findings and limits: HLA-C-restricted, CMV-specific TCR beta clonotypes were dominant ex vivo.

The junction had 8 bases not matched to a gene; V was cut back by 6 bases and J by 6 bases. The CDR3 is 14 amino acids. Germline V gene data show CDR1 as SNHLY and CDR2 as FYNNEI. TCRdb re-called the reads with MiXCR, one entry per CDR3 protein. The data contain about 920,000 distinct CDR3 sequences, roughly 30% of them seen just once; the ten biggest clones take up over 10%. This clonotype was seen just once. The antigen remains unidentified. The genes are TRBV2 and TRBJ2-7, with 10 bases fitting TRBD1. This sample comprised cultured CD8+ T cells from PBMCs, obtained from culture after CMV antigen stimulation. The sequence came from a human donor in good health (CMV status not recorded). Some clones in this sample may be carry-over from other donors' samples. The CDR3 coding sequence is TGTGCCAGCAGCGGGTGGGACAGGGGCCTCGAGCAGTACGTC. Its translation: CASSGWDRGLEQYV.